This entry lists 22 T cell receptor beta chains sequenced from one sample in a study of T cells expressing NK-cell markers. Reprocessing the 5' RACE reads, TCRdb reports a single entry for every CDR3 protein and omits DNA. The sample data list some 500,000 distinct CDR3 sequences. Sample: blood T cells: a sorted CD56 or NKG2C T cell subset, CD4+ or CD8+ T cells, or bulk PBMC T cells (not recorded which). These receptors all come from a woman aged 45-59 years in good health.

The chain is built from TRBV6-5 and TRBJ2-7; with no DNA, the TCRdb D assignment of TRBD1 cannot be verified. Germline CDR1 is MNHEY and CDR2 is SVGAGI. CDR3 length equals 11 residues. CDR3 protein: CASTQGQEQYF.

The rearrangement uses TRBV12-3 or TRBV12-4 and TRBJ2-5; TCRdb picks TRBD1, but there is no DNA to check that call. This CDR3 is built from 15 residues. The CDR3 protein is CASSFLSGASETQYF.

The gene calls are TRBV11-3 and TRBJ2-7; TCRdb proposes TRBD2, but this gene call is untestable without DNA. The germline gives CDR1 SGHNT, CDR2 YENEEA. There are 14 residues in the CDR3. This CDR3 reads CASSPSTSGPEQYF.

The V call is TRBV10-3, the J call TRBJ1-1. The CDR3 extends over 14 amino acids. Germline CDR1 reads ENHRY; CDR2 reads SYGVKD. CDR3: CAISEDLGGAEAFF.

The CDR3 is CASSYSRPGLGGYTF. This sequence joins TRBV6-6 and TRBJ1-2; the D call from TCRdb, TRBD1, cannot be confirmed without DNA. CDR3 size: 15 residues. Germline-derived CDR1 and CDR2 are MNHNY and SVGAGI (reference sequence).

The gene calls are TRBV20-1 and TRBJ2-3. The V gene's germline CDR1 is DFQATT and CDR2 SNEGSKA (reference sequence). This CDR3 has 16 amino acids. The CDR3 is CSATTAAVESTDTQYF.

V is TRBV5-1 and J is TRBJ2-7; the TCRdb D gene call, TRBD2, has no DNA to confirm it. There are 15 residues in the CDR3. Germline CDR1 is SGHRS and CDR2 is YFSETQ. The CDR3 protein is CASTAGVGSSYEQYF. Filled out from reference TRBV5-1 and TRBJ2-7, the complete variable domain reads KAGVTQTPRYLIKTRGQQVTLSCSPISGHRSVSWYQQTPGQGLQFLFEYFSETQRNKGNFPGRFSGRQFSNSRSEMNVSTLELGDSALYLCASTAGVGSSYEQYFGPGTRLTVT.

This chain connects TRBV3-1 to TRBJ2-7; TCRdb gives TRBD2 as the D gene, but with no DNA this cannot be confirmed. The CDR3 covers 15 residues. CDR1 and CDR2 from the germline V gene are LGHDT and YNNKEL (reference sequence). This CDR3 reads CASSQDEEGGDEQYF.

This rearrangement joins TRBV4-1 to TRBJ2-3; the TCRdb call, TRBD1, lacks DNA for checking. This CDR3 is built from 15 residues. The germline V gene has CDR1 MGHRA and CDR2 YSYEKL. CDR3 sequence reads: CASSQAPSRPDTQYF.

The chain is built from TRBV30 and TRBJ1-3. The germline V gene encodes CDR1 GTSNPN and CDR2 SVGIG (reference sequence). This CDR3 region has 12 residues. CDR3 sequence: CAWSPTLNTIYF.

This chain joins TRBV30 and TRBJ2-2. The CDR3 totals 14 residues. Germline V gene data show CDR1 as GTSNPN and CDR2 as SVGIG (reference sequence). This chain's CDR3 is CAWRSWMITGELFF.

The CDR3 sequence: CASSLEGTPGSPLHF. The chain has TRBV7-9 and TRBJ1-6; the TCRdb D gene call, TRBD1, has no DNA to confirm it. The CDR3 extends over 15 amino acids. Germline CDR1 and CDR2: SEHNR and FQNEAQ (reference sequence).

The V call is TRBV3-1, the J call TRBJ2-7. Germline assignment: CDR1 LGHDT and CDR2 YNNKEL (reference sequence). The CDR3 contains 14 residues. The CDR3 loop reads CASSPDLSSYEQYF.

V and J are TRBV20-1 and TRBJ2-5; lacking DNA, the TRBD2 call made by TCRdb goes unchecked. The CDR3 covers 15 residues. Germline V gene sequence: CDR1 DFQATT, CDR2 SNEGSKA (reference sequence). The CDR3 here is CSARAPGTSKETQYF.

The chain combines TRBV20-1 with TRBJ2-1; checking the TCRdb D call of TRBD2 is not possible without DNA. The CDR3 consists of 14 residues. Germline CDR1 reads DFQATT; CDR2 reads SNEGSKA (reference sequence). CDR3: CSARGLAGDQGEFF.

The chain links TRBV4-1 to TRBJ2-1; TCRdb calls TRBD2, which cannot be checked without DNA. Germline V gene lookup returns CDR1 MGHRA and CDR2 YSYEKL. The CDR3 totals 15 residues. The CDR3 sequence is CASSQVVGGDNEQFF.

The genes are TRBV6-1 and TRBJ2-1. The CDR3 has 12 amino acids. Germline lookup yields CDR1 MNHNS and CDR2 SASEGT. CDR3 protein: CASRVGVHEQFF.

CDR3 residues: CASSADFQETQYF. This chain joins TRBV5-6 and TRBJ2-5; the D gene TCRdb calls, TRBD2, cannot be checked with no DNA. CDR3 size: 13 residues. The germline V gene encodes CDR1 SGHDT and CDR2 YYEEEE.

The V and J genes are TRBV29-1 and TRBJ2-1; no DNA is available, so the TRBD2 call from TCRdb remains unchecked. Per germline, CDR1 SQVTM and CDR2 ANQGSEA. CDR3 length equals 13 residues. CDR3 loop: CSVVSSGKGEQFF.

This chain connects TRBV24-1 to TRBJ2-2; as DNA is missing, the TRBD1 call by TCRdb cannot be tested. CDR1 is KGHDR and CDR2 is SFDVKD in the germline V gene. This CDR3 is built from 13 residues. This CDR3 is CATGAGGTGELFF.

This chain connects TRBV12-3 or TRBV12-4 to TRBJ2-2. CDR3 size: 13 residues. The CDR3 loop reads CASSFNGGGELFF.

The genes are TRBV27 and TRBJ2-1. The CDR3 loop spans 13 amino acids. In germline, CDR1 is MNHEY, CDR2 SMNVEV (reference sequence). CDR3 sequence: CASRNGPYNEQFF.